Presented here are 17 T cell receptor beta chains from one specimen sequenced in a study of cytomegalovirus exposure and HLA in healthy donors. Sequencing was performed with immunoSEQ multiplex PCR; in TCRdb, only in-frame clones are kept and a portion is missing. The sample gives around 190,000 clones, around 80% of which show up once; less than 1.5% is in the top ten. The source material was PBMCs. The source of these receptors is a woman aged 25 to 39 in good health and CMV-seronegative.

The chain has TRBV2 and TRBJ1-2; 8 positions agree with TRBD1. With V trimmed by 3 bases and J by 8 bases, 2 bases remained unmatched. There are 12 residues in the CDR3. CDR1 SNHLY and CDR2 FYNNEI come from the germline V gene. This CDR3 reads CASSDWDRGYTF. The CDR3 region has the DNA TGTGCCAGCAGTGATTGGGACAGGGGCTACACCTTC.

The table lists this clone with many counts. The V call is TRBV5-1, the J call TRBJ2-7; weak D call: TRBD1 (6 bases). Germline V gene sequence: CDR1 SGHRS, CDR2 YFSETQ. CDR3 length equals 13 residues. V lost 4 bases to trimming and J lost 6 bases, with 14 bases between them. In DNA form, the CDR3 reads TGCGCCAGCAGCCAAAGACAGGCCTCCGAGCAGTACTTC. Translated: CASSQRQASEQYF. Drawing the rest from reference TRBV5-1 and TRBJ2-7, the complete variable domain is KAGVTQTPRYLIKTRGQQVTLSCSPISGHRSVSWYQQTPGQGLQFLFEYFSETQRNKGNFPGRFSGRQFSNSRSEMNVSTLELGDSALYLCASSQRQASEQYFGPGTRLTVT.

The chain carries TRBV2 and TRBJ2-7; a weak D match, TRBD2 (6 bases). In germline, CDR1 is SNHLY, CDR2 FYNNEI. V gave up 5 bases and J gave up 6 bases, with 17 bases separating them. The CDR3 sequence is 14 residues long. This chain's CDR3 is CASSYSGSRSEQYF. DNA for the CDR3: TGTGCCAGCAGTTACTCCGGGAGCCGCTCCGAGCAGTACTTC.

The V gene is TRBV5-1, the J gene TRBJ2-7, with D maybe TRBD2 (7 bases). V lost 4 bases and J 1 base, leaving 18 bases between the germline ends. This CDR3 has 16 residues. CDR1 and CDR2 (germline): SGHRS, YFSETQ. The CDR3 region is CASSRGAAGESYEQYF. The DNA for the CDR3 is TGCGCCAGCAGCCGGGGGGCGGCAGGGGAATCCTACGAGCAGTACTTC.

This chain joins TRBV4-1 and TRBJ1-5; 8 nucleotides agree with TRBD1. There are 18 residues in the CDR3. Trimming cost V 3 bases and J 3 bases; bases outside gene matches: 13. CDR1 is MGHRA, CDR2 YSYEKL, per germline. The CDR3 here is CASSQPPGQGYFNQPQHF. CDR3 bases: TGCGCCAGCAGCCAGCCTCCCGGACAGGGTTATTTCAATCAGCCCCAGCATTTT.

The chain is built from TRBV5-1 and TRBJ2-7, with a possible D match to TRBD1 (5 bases). The CDR3 runs 14 residues. V lost 0 bases to trimming and J lost 2 bases, with 9 bases between them. The germline V gene has CDR1 SGHRS and CDR2 YFSETQ. CDR3 residues: CASSLASGPYEQYF. As DNA, the CDR3 is TGCGCCAGCAGCTTGGCCTCAGGGCCCTACGAGCAGTACTTC. Using reference TRBV5-1 and TRBJ2-7 for the parts outside the CDR3, the full variable domain is KAGVTQTPRYLIKTRGQQVTLSCSPISGHRSVSWYQQTPGQGLQFLFEYFSETQRNKGNFPGRFSGRQFSNSRSEMNVSTLELGDSALYLCASSLASGPYEQYFGPGTRLTVT.

In its sample, this clone was seen once. This chain links TRBV2 with TRBJ2-7; TRBD1 might be the D (6 bases). With 2 bases removed from V and 4 bases from J, the gap between germline ends came to 12 bases. This CDR3 contains 14 residues. Germline CDR1 and CDR2: SNHLY and FYNNEI. Written as DNA, the CDR3 is TGTGCCAGCAGTGAAAGAACAGGGAAGTACGAGCAGTACTTC. Its protein product is CASSERTGKYEQYF.

The genes are TRBV5-1 and TRBJ2-7; D ambiguous. V lost 3 bases, J lost 6 bases, and 13 bases lay in between. From germline, CDR1 is SGHRS and CDR2 YFSETQ. The CDR3 consists of 13 residues. The CDR3 DNA is TGCGCCAGCAGCTCGACACACCCCCCCGAGCAGTACTTC. It translates to CASSSTHPPEQYF.

The chain carries TRBV7-8 and TRBJ1-1; TRBD1 might be the D (5 bases). The CDR3 is 15 amino acids. CDR1 and CDR2 (germline): SGHVS, FQNEAQ. The V end was cut by 6 bases, the J end by 0 bases, with 14 bases between. CDR3 DNA: TGTGCCAGCAGTTACGACCAAGGGGTGAACACTGAAGCTTTCTTT. Protein: CASSYDQGVNTEAFF.

The rearrangement links TRBV18 to TRBJ1-2; TRBD1 matches at 8 bases. The CDR3 runs 16 residues. The germline V gene encodes CDR1 KGHSH and CDR2 LQKENI. V lost 5 bases, J lost 5 bases, and 13 bases stayed unmatched. The chain's CDR3 is CASSDSRGPLGYGYTF. The CDR3 DNA reads TGTGCCAGCTCAGACTCCAGGGGGCCTCTGGGATATGGCTACACCTTC. Drawing the rest from reference TRBV18 and TRBJ1-2, the complete variable domain is NAGVMQNPRHLVRRRGQEARLRCSPMKGHSHVYWYRQLPEEGLKFMVYLQKENIIDESGMPKERFSAEFPKEGPSILRIQQVVRGDSAAYFCASSDSRGPLGYGYTFGSGTRLTVV.

This sequence joins TRBV2 and TRBJ1-5; 10 bases line up with TRBD1. The germline gives CDR1 SNHLY, CDR2 FYNNEI. The CDR3 is 14 residues long. Trimming removed 4 bases from V and 6 bases from J; junction bases left unmatched: 3. CDR3 protein: CASSGTGGLQPQHF. The CDR3 DNA is TGTGCCAGCAGTGGGACAGGGGGTCTTCAGCCCCAGCATTTT. Using reference TRBV2 and TRBJ1-5 for the parts outside the CDR3, the full variable domain is EPEVTQTPSHQVTQMGQEVILRCVPISNHLYFYWYRQILGQKVEFLVSFYNNEISEKSEIFDDQFSVERPDGSNFTLKIRSTKLEDSAMYFCASSGTGGLQPQHFGDGTRLSIL.

This chain connects TRBV7-9 to TRBJ1-2; D is uncertain. This CDR3 spans 14 amino acids. Trimming removed 2 bases from V and 2 bases from J, with 9 bases in between. Germline lookup yields CDR1 SEHNR and CDR2 FQNEAQ (reference sequence). This CDR3 reads CASSLTPGNYGYTF. The CDR3 nucleotides read TGTGCCAGCAGCTTAACGCCCGGGAACTATGGCTACACCTTC.

The chain joins TRBV14 to TRBJ2-1, with TRBD2 identical over 7 bases. The CDR3 is 14 amino acids. J lost 9 bases, V lost 6 bases, and 11 bases had no gene match. The V gene's germline CDR1 is SGHDN and CDR2 FVKESK. As DNA, the CDR3 is TGTGCCAGCAGTGGACTAGTTGCGGTAGGTGAGCAGTTCTTC. Protein: CASSGLVAVGEQFF.

This clone has just a few counts. V and J are TRBV7-2 and TRBJ2-2; no reliable D call. The CDR3 consists of 12 residues. Germline CDR1 reads SGHTA; CDR2 reads FQGNSA. V lost 3 bases, J lost 3 bases, and 2 bases lay in between. The CDR3, as DNA: TGTGCCAGCAGCTTCTACACCGGGGAGCTGTTTTTT. Protein product: CASSFYTGELFF.

The rearrangement links TRBV6-6 to TRBJ1-4; 8 bases are shared with TRBD1. The CDR3 totals 13 residues. Germline CDR1 reads MNHNY; CDR2 reads SVGAGI (reference sequence). V trimming: 8 bases; J trimming: 5 bases; junction bases outside the gene matches: 4. The CDR3 loop reads CASGTGNNEKLFF. CDR3 nucleotide sequence: TGTGCCAGCGGGACAGGAAACAATGAAAAACTGTTTTTT.

This rearrangement joins TRBV6-1 to TRBJ1-1; 8 bases are shared with TRBD1. With 3 bases clipped from V and 1 base from J, the junction kept 13 bases outside the gene matches. The CDR3 runs to 18 residues. Germline CDR1 reads MNHNS; CDR2 reads SASEGT. CDR3 DNA: TGTGCCAGCAGTGAGAGGCCCGGACAGGGAGGGAAGAACACTGAAGCTTTCTTT. This translates into CASSERPGQGGKNTEAFF.

The chain combines TRBV18 with TRBJ1-5; tentative D call: TRBD1 (6 bases). Trimming took 3 bases from V and 3 from J, leaving 12 bases between them. This CDR3 has 15 residues. Germline V lookup: CDR1 KGHSH, CDR2 LQKENI. CDR3 DNA: TGTGCCAGCTCACCCAGTGGGGACAACAATCAGCCCCAGCATTTT. Amino acid sequence: CASSPSGDNNQPQHF.